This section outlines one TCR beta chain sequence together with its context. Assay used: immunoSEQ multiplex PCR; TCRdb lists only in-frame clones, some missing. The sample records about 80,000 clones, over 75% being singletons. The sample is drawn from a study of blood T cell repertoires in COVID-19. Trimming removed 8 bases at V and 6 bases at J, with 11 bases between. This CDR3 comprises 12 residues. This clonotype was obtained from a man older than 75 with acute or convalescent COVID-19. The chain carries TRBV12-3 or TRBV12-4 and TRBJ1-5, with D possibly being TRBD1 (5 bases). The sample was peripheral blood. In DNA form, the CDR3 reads TGTGCCAGCGCCCAGGGCAGTCAGCCCCAGCATTTT. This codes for CASAQGSQPQHF.